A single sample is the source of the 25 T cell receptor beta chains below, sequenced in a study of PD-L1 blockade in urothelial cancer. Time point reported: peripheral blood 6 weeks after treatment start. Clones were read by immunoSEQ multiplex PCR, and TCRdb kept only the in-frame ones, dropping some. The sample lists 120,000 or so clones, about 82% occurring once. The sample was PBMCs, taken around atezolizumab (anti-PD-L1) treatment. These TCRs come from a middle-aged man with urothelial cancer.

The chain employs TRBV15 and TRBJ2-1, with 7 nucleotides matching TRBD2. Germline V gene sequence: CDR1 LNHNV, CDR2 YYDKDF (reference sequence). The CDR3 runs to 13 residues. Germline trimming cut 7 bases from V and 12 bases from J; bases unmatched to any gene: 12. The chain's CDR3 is CATTVGGSGLQFF. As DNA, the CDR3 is TGTGCCACCACTGTAGGCGGGAGTGGTTTGCAGTTCTTC.

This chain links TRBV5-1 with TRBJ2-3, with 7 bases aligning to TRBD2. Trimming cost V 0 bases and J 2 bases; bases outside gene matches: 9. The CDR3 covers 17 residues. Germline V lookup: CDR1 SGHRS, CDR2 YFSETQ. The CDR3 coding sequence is TGCGCCAGCAGCTTGGCCACGGGGGGAGGGCCCACAGATACGCAGTATTTT. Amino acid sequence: CASSLATGGGPTDTQYF.

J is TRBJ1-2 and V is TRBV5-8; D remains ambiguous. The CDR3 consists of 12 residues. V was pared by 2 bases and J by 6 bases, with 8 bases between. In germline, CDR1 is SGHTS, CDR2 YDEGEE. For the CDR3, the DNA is TGTGCCAGCAGCTTCAGAACGAATGGCTACACCTTC. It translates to CASSFRTNGYTF.

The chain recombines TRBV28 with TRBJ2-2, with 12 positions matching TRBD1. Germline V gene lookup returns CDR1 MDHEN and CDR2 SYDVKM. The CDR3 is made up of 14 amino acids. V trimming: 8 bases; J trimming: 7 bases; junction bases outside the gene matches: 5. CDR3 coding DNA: TGTGCCAGCCGAGGGACAGGGGGCAACGGGGAGCTGTTTTTT. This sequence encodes CASRGTGGNGELFF. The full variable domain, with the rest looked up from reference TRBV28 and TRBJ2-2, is DVKVTQSSRYLVKRTGEKVFLECVQDMDHENMFWYRQDPGLGLRLIYFSYDVKMKEKGDIPEGYSVSREKKERFSLILESASTNQTSMYLCASRGTGGNGELFFGEGSRLTVL.

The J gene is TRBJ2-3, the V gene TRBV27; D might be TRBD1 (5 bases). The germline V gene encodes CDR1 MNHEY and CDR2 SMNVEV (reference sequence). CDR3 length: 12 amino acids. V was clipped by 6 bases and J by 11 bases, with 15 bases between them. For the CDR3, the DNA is TGTGCCAGCAGGATTGGGGCAGGGTTGCAGTATTTT. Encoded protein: CASRIGAGLQYF.

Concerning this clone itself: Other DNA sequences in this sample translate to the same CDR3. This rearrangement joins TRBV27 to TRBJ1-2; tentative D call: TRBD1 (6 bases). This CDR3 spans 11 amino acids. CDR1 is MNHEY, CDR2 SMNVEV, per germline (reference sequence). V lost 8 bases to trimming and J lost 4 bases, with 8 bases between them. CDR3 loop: CASGQLYGYTF. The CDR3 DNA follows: TGTGCCAGCGGACAGCTCTATGGCTACACCTTC.

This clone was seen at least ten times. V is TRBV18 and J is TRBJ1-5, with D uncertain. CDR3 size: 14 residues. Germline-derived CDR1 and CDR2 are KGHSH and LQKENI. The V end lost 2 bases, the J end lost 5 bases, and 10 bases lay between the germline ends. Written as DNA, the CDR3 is TGTGCCAGCTCACCAATTGGCGGGGATCAGCCCCAGCATTTT. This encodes CASSPIGGDQPQHF.

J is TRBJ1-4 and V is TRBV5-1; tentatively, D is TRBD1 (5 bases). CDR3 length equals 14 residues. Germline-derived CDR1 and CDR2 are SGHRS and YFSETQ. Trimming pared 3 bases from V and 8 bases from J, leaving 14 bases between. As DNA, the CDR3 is TGCGCCAGCAGCTCCGGACGGGCAGGGGAAAAACTGTTTTTT. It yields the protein CASSSGRAGEKLFF.

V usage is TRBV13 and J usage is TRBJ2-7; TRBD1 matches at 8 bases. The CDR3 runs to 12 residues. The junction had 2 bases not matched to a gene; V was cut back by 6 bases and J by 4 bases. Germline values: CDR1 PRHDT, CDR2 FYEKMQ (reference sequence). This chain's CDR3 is CASRRQGYEQYF. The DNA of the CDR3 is TGTGCCAGCAGGCGACAGGGGTACGAGCAGTACTTC.

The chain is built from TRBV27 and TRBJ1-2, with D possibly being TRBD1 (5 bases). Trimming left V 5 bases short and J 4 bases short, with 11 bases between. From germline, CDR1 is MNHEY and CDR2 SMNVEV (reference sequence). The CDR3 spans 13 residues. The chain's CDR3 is CASSPPGLYGYTF. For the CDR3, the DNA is TGTGCCAGCAGTCCACCGGGACTCTATGGCTACACCTTC.

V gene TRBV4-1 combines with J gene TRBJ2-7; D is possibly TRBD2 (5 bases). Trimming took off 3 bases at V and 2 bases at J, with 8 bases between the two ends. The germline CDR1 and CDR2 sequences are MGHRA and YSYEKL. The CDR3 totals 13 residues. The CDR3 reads CASSHKLAYEQYF. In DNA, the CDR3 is TGCGCCAGCAGCCACAAACTAGCCTACGAGCAGTACTTC.

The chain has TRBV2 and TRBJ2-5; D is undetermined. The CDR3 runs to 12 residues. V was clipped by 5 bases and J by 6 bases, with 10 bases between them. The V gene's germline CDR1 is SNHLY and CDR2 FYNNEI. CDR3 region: CASSWSVQTQYF. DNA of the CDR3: TGTGCCAGCAGTTGGAGCGTCCAGACCCAGTACTTC.

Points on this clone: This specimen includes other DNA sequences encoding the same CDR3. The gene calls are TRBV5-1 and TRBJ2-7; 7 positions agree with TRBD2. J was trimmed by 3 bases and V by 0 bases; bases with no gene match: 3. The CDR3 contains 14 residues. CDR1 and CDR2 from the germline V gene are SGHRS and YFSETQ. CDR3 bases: TGCGCCAGCAGCTTGGGGGGAGGGGTCTACGAGCAGTACTTC. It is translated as CASSLGGGVYEQYF.

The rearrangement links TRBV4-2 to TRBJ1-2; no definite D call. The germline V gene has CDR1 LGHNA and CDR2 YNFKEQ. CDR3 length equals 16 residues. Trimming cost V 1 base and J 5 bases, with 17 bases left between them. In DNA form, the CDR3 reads TGTGCCAGCAGCCAAGGATGGACTCGGGGAGGATATGGCTACACCTTC. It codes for CASSQGWTRGGYGYTF.

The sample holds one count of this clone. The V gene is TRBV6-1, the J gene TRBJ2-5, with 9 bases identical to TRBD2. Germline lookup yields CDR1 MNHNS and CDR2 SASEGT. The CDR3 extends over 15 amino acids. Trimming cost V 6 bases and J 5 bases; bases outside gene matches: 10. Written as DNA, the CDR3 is TGTGCCAGCAGGTTAGCGGGAGCCGCTGGCGAGACCCAGTACTTC. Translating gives CASRLAGAAGETQYF.

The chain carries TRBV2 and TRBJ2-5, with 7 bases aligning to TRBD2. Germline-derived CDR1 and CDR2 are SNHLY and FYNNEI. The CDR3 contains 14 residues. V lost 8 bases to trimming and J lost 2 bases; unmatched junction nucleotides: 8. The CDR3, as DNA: TGTGCCAGCTATTTGGGACTAAGGCAAGAGACCCAGTACTTC. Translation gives CASYLGLRQETQYF.

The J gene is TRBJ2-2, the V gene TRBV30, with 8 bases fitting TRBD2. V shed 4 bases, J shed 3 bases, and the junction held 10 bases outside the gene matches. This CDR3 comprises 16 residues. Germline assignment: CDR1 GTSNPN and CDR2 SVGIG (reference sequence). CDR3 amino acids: CAWKLADRRYTGELFF. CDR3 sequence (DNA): TGTGCCTGGAAACTAGCGGACCGGCGGTACACCGGGGAGCTGTTTTTT.

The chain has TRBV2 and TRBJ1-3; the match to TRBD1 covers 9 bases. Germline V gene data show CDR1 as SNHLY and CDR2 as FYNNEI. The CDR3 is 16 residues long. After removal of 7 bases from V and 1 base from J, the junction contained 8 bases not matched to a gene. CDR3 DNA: TGTGCCAGCACCCGAGAGACAGGGGGTTCTGGAAACACCATATATTTT. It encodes CASTRETGGSGNTIYF.

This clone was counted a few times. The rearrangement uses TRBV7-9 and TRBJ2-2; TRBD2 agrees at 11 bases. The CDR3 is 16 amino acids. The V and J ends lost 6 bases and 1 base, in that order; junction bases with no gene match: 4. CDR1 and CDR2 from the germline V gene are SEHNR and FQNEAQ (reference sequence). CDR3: CASRRTSGGNTGELFF. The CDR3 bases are TGTGCCAGCAGGCGAACTAGCGGGGGGAACACCGGGGAGCTGTTTTTT.

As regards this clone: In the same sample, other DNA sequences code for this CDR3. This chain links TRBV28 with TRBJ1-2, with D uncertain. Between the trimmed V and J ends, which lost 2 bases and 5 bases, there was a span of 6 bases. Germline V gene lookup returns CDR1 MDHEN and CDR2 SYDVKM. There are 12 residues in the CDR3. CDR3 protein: CASSLNSYGYTF. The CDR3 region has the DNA TGTGCCAGCAGTTTAAACTCTTATGGCTACACCTTC.

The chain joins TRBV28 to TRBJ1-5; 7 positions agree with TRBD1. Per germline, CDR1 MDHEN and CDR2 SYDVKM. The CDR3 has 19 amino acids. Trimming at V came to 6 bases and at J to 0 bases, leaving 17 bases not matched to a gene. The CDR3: CASRSRLTGVVGSNQPQHF. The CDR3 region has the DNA TGTGCCAGCAGATCCCGCCTAACAGGGGTCGTCGGTAGCAATCAGCCCCAGCATTTT.

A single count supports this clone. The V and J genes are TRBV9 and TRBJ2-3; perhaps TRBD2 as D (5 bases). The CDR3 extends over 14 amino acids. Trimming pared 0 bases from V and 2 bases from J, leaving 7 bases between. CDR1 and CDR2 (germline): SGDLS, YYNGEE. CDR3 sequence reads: CASSVGGSTDTQYF. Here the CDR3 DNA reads TGTGCCAGCAGCGTAGGAGGGTCCACAGATACGCAGTATTTT. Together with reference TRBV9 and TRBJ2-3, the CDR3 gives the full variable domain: DSGVTQTPKHLITATGQRVTLRCSPRSGDLSVYWYQQSLDQGLQFLIQYYNGEERAKGNILERFSAQQFPDLHSELNLSSLELGDSALYFCASSVGGSTDTQYFGPGTRLTVL.

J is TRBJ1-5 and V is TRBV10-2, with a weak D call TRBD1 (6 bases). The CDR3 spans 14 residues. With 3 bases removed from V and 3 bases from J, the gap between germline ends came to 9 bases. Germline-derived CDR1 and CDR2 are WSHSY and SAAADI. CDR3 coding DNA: TGCGCCAGCAGTGATGGACAGAACAATCAGCCCCAGCATTTT. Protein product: CASSDGQNNQPQHF.

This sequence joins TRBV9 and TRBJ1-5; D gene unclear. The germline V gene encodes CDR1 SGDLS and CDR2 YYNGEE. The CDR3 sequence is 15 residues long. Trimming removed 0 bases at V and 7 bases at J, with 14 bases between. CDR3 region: CASSVGMEVRQPQHF. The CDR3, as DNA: TGTGCCAGCAGCGTAGGCATGGAGGTGAGACAGCCCCAGCATTTT.

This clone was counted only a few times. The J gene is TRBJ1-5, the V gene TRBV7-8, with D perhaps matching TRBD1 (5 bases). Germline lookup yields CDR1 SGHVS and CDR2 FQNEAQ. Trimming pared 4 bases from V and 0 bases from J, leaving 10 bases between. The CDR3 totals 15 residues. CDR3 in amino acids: CASSSTEYSNQPQHF. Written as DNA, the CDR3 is TGTGCCAGCAGCTCGACAGAGTATAGCAATCAGCCCCAGCATTTT.